The text below deals with one TCR beta chain. The entry originates in a study of blood T cell repertoires in COVID-19. The overall study: COVID-19 samples collected from the United States, Italy and Spain covered acute and convalescent phases. From T cells, B-cell-depleted T cells, or PBMCs came the material, which was cDNA or gDNA.

The CDR3 is made up of 16 amino acids. Germline assignment: CDR1 SGHRS and CDR2 YFSETQ. V gave up 0 bases and J gave up 3 bases, with 13 bases separating them. Authors' methods: Using reference gene primer amplification, nucleated cell counts were estimated. TCRdb's table, derived via immunoSEQ multiplex PCR, lists solely in-frame clones and lacks some. V, J and clone size reflect that table, while D and trimming were determined from the DNA. The repertoire holds about 89,000 clones, approximately 90% seen once, with about 15% in the top ten. This receptor was obtained from a male donor with acute or convalescent COVID-19. This sequence joins TRBV5-1 and TRBJ1-3; D is possibly TRBD1 (5 bases). Material: peripheral blood. CDR3 DNA sequence: TGCGCCAGCAGCTTGGGGCCCGGGGGAAGTGGAAACACCATATATTTT. This codes for CASSLGPGGSGNTIYF.